This entry is about one TCR beta chain. The CDR3 length is 15 residues. Looked up from germline, CDR1 is MNHEY and CDR2 is SMNVEV (reference sequence). V lost 6 bases, J lost 4 bases, and 8 bases stayed unmatched. Using immunoSEQ multiplex PCR, the repertoire was profiled, and TCRdb retains in-frame clones only, with some absent. The data contain 270,000 or so clones, about nine tenths of them singletons. This entry comes from a study of blood T cell repertoires in COVID-19. The chain employs TRBV27 and TRBJ1-5; 8 bases agree with TRBD1. Input material: PBMCs or T cells enriched from blood (not recorded which). The clonotype originates from a woman in her 30s with acute COVID-19. CDR3 nucleotides: TGTGCCAGCAGCTCCGACAGGGGAAGGAATCAGCCCCAGCATTTT. Translating gives CASSSDRGRNQPQHF.